Shown below are 17 T cell receptor beta chains from a single sample sequenced in a study of CD8+CD57+ T cells in acquired aplastic anemia. TCR beta VDJ combinations and CDR3 sequences were profiled from genomic DNA. Each CDR3 protein is one row after TCRdb ran MiXCR on the reads. The repertoire holds about 210,000 distinct CDR3 sequences, with about a third as singletons. The sequenced sample consisted of sorted CD4+, CD8+, or CD8+CD57+ T cells (not recorded which) from PBMCs. These receptors all come from a human donor in good health, serving as a control.

In the case of this clonotype: A clone one base away is much larger, so this may be a read error. The chain recombines TRBV2 with TRBJ2-5, with 9 bases aligning to TRBD2. The CDR3 length is 14 residues. Losses at the gene ends were 8 bases for V and 9 bases for J; bases not matched to a gene: 13. Germline values: CDR1 SNHLY, CDR2 FYNNEI. The CDR3 nucleotides read TGTGCCAGCTTCAGTGCGGGGGCGGGGGGGGCCCAGTACTTC. Translated, it gives CASFSAGAGGAQYF.

This clonotype was seen only a few times. The genes are TRBV9 and TRBJ2-3; the match to TRBD2 covers 12 bases. The V gene's germline CDR1 is SGDLS and CDR2 YYNGEE. The CDR3 sequence is 20 residues long. With V trimmed by 3 bases and J by 1 base, 15 bases remained unmatched. DNA of the CDR3: TGTGCCAGCAGCGCCGGACGATCTGGGTCTAGCGGGGGGGGCACAGATACGCAGTATTTT. It translates to CASSAGRSGSSGGGTDTQYF. The full variable domain, rest sourced from reference TRBV9 and TRBJ2-3, is DSGVTQTPKHLITATGQRVTLRCSPRSGDLSVYWYQQSLDQGLQFLIQYYNGEERAKGNILERFSAQQFPDLHSELNLSSLELGDSALYFCASSAGRSGSSGGGTDTQYFGPGTRLTVL.

This clonotype has more than one count but fewer than ten. The gene calls are TRBV18 and TRBJ2-7; 7 nucleotides line up with TRBD1. Trimming at V came to 6 bases and at J to 5 bases, leaving 16 bases not matched to a gene. Germline CDR1 and CDR2: KGHSH and LQKENI. The CDR3 is made up of 16 amino acids. The CDR3 DNA is TGTGCCAGCTCGCTCAGTACGGGACAGAGGTCTGACGAGCAGTACTTC. Translation gives CASSLSTGQRSDEQYF.

This clonotype was seen at least ten times. CDR3 coding DNA: TGTGCCAGCTTTTCAACTAGCGGGTACGAGCAGTACTTC. This sequence encodes CASFSTSGYEQYF. V is TRBV2 and J is TRBJ2-7; 9 bases match TRBD2. This CDR3 has 13 amino acids. Per germline, CDR1 SNHLY and CDR2 FYNNEI. The J segment lost 4 bases and the V segment lost 8 bases, leaving 6 bases of the junction unmatched. Full variable domain (rest looked up from reference TRBV2 and TRBJ2-7): EPEVTQTPSHQVTQMGQEVILRCVPISNHLYFYWYRQILGQKVEFLVSFYNNEISEKSEIFDDQFSVERPDGSNFTLKIRSTKLEDSAMYFCASFSTSGYEQYFGPGTRLTVT.

With regard to this clonotype: Since a much larger clone is just one base distant, this may be a read error. J is TRBJ2-5 and V is TRBV27, with 11 bases fitting TRBD2. The CDR3 contains 15 residues. The V gene's germline CDR1 is MNHEY and CDR2 SMNVEV (reference sequence). The CDR3 region is CACSFTGTSGKTQYF. The CDR3 DNA is TGTGCCTGCAGTTTCACCGGGACTAGCGGAAAGACCCAGTACTTC.

This clonotype has only a few counts. A junction end diverges from the germline sequence, so it may reflect a read error. This chain connects TRBV5-1 to TRBJ2-7, with 7 positions matching TRBD2. CDR1 and CDR2 (germline): SGHRS, YFSETQ. The CDR3 covers 16 residues. CDR3 DNA: TGCGCCAGCAGCTTGGTTACTAGCGCTGCCTCCTACGAGCAGTGCTTC. This translates into CASSLVTSAASYEQCF.

This clonotype was seen ten or more times. The chain couples TRBV7-2 to TRBJ1-2, with TRBD1 matching over 12 bases. Germline trimming cut 5 bases from V and 4 bases from J; bases unmatched to any gene: 2. This CDR3 comprises 14 residues. Germline CDR1 and CDR2: SGHTA and FQGNSA. For the CDR3, the DNA is TGTGCCAGCAGCGGGACAGGGGGCTCCTATGGCTACACCTTC. This encodes CASSGTGGSYGYTF.

The gene calls are TRBV15 and TRBJ1-4, with 7 bases aligning to TRBD1. Germline loops: CDR1 LNHNV, CDR2 YYDKDF (reference sequence). With V trimmed by 1 base and J by 7 bases, 6 bases remained unmatched. The CDR3 runs 15 residues. The CDR3: CATSRGQGMGEKLFF. CDR3 DNA sequence: TGTGCCACCAGCAGAGGACAGGGTATGGGTGAAAAACTGTTTTTT.

The rearrangement joins TRBV10-2 to TRBJ2-6; D remains ambiguous. The V end was cut by 7 bases, the J end by 0 bases, with 10 bases between. CDR1 and CDR2 from the germline V gene are WSHSY and SAAADI. This CDR3 has 15 amino acids. The CDR3 loop reads CASIGLCSGANVLTF. The CDR3 DNA follows: TGCGCCAGCATAGGGCTGTGCTCTGGGGCCAACGTCCTGACTTTC.

This clonotype was counted once. This sequence joins TRBV2 and TRBJ2-3, with D tentatively TRBD1 (5 bases). Germline V gene data show CDR1 as SNHLY and CDR2 as FYNNEI. The CDR3 is made up of 13 amino acids. Trimming left V 8 bases short and J 4 bases short, with 13 bases between. The CDR3 DNA reads as TGTGCCAGCGTCCAGGGTCCAGCAGATACGCAGTATTTT. Amino acids: CASVQGPADTQYF.

This clonotype has ten or more counts. As DNA, the CDR3 is TGTGCCAGTAGTACAGGTATGGCGCGCGGATCTGGGGACAATGAGCAGTTCTTC. Amino acid sequence: CASSTGMARGSGDNEQFF. This chain links TRBV19 with TRBJ2-1; D is uncertain. This CDR3 contains 18 residues. V was cut by 4 bases and J by 5 bases, with 24 bases left in between. Per the germline V gene, CDR1 is LNHDA and CDR2 is SQIVND (reference sequence).

The chain recombines TRBV7-8 with TRBJ2-5; D possibly corresponds to TRBD2 (6 bases). Trimming took 3 bases from V and 2 from J, leaving 13 bases between them. The CDR3 contains 15 residues. CDR1 and CDR2 (germline): SGHVS, FQNEAQ. The CDR3 reads CASSLVGEVQETQYF. CDR3 sequence (DNA): TGTGCCAGCAGCTTGGTGGGGGAGGTACAAGAGACCCAGTACTTC.

This clonotype was seen at least ten times. The J gene is TRBJ1-1, the V gene TRBV29-1, with D possibly being TRBD1 (5 bases). Per germline, CDR1 SQVTM and CDR2 ANQGSEA. V was trimmed by 6 bases and J by 2 bases, leaving 13 bases between them. The CDR3 length is 13 residues. CDR3 sequence: CSVAREINTEAFF. The DNA for the CDR3 is TGCAGCGTCGCCAGGGAGATTAACACTGAAGCTTTCTTT.

This clonotype showed up many times. The chain uses TRBV7-2 and TRBJ2-1; 14 bases agree with TRBD2. With 1 base clipped from V and 9 bases from J, the junction kept 2 bases outside the gene matches. The CDR3 loop spans 15 amino acids. Germline CDR1 reads SGHTA; CDR2 reads FQGNSA. Here the CDR3 reads CASSLETSGRVEQFF. The DNA for the CDR3 is TGTGCCAGCAGCTTAGAGACTAGCGGGAGGGTTGAGCAGTTCTTC.

The V call is TRBV30, the J call TRBJ2-7; 7 nucleotides agree with TRBD2. J was trimmed by 3 bases and V by 4 bases; bases with no gene match: 24. Germline loops: CDR1 GTSNPN, CDR2 SVGIG (reference sequence). This CDR3 spans 19 amino acids. The CDR3 loop is CAWNPRAGVSTANHYEQYF. Here the CDR3 DNA reads TGTGCCTGGAATCCGAGGGCGGGAGTCTCAACCGCGAACCACTACGAGCAGTACTTC.

The chain couples TRBV7-9 to TRBJ1-2; D is unclear. Per the germline V gene, CDR1 is SEHNR and CDR2 is FQNEAQ (reference sequence). V was shortened by 3 bases and J by 1 base, with 6 bases between the two germline ends. CDR3 size: 13 residues. CDR3 sequence: CASSFLNNYGYTF. The CDR3 DNA follows: TGTGCCAGCAGCTTCTTGAATAACTATGGCTACACCTTC.

About this clonotype: This may arise from a read error, as a much more abundant clone is one base away. Since the CDR3 does not end with the conserved phenylalanine or tryptophan, this likely comes from a read error. The chain combines TRBV20-1 with TRBJ2-7, with 9 bases lining up with TRBD2. The CDR3 has 14 amino acids. Losses at the gene ends were 4 bases for V and 0 bases for J; bases not matched to a gene: 4. The germline gives CDR1 DFQATT, CDR2 SNEGSKA (reference sequence). CDR3 amino acids: CSATSGISSYEQYL. In DNA form, the CDR3 reads TGCAGTGCTACTAGCGGGATATCCTCCTACGAGCAGTACCTC.